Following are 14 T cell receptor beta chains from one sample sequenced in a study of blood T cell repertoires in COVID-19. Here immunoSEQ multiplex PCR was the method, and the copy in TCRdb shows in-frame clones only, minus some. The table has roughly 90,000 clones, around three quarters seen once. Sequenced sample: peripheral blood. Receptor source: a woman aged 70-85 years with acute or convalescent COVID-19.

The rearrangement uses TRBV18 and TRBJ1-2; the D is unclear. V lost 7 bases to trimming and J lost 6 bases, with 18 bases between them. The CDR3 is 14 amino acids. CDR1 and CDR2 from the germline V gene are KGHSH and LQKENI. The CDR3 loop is CASFTNNSPHGYTF. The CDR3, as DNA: TGTGCCAGCTTCACCAACAACAGCCCTCATGGCTACACCTTC.

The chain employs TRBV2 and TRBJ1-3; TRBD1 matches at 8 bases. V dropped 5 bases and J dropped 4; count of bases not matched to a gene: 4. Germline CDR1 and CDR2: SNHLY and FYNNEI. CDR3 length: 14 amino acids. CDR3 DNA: TGTGCCAGCAGTAAAGGACAGGGAGGAAACACCATATATTTT. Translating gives CASSKGQGGNTIYF.

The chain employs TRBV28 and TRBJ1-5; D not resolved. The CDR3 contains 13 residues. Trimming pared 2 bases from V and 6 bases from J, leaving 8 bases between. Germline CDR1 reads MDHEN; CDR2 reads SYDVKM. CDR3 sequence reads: CASSLVSGQPQHF. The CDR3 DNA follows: TGTGCCAGCAGTTTAGTGTCGGGTCAGCCCCAGCATTTT.

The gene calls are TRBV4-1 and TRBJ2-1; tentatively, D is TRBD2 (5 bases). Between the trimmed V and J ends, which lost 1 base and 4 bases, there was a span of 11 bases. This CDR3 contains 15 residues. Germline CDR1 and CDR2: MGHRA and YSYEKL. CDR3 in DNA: TGCGCCAGCAGCCAAGCACCCGGACTGTACAATGAGCAGTTCTTC. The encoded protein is CASSQAPGLYNEQFF.

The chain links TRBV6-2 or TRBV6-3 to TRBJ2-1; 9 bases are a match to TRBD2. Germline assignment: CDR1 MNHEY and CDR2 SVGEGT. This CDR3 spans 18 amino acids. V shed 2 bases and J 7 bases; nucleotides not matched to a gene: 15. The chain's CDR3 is CASSYDLLSGSRGNEQFF. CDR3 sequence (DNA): TGTGCCAGCAGTTACGACCTCCTTAGCGGGAGCCGGGGGAATGAGCAGTTCTTC.

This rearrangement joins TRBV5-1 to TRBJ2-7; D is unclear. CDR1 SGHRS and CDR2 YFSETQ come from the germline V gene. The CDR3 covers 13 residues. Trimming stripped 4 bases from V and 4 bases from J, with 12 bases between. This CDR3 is CASSGSSGYEQYF. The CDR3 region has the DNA TGCGCCAGCAGCGGTAGCAGTGGGTACGAGCAGTACTTC.

In nucleotides, the CDR3 is TGTGCCAGCAGTCCGAGGACAGGGGCAGATACGCAGTATTTT. Residues: CASSPRTGADTQYF. V usage is TRBV6-5 and J usage is TRBJ2-3; the match to TRBD1 covers 9 bases. This CDR3 spans 14 amino acids. The V and J ends lost 5 bases and 4 bases, in that order; junction bases with no gene match: 4. CDR1 and CDR2 from the germline V gene are MNHEY and SVGAGI.

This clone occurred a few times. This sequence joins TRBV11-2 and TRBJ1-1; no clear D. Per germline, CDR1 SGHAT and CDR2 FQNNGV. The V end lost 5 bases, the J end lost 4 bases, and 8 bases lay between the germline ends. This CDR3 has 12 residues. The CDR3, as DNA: TGTGCCAGCAGCCAACTAGGCACTGAAGCTTTCTTT. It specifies CASSQLGTEAFF.

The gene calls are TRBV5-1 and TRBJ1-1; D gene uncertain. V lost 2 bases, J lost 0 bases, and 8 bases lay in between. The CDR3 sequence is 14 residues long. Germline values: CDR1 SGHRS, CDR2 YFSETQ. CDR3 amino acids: CASSFTGMNTEAFF. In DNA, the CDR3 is TGCGCCAGCAGCTTCACCGGGATGAACACTGAAGCTTTCTTT.

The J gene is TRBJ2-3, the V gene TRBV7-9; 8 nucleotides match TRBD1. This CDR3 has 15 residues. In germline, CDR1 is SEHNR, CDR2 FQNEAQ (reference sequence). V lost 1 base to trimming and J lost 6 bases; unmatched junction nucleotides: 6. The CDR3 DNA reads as TGTGCCAGCAGCTTAGGGCAGGGGGCTGGTGATACGCAGTATTTT. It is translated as CASSLGQGAGDTQYF.

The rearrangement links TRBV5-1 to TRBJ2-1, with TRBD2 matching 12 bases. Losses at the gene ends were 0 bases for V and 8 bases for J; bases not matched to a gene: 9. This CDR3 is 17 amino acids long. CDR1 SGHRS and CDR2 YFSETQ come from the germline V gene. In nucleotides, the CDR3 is TGCGCCAGCAGCTTGGCCTCTAGCGGGGGGGCCGAGGATGAGCAGTTCTTC. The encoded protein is CASSLASSGGAEDEQFF.

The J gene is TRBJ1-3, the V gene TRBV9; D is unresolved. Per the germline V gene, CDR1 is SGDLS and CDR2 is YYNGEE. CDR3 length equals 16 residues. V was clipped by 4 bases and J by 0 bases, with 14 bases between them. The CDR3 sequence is CASSRDVGVSGNTIYF. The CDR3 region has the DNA TGTGCCAGCAGCCGAGATGTGGGAGTCTCTGGAAACACCATATATTTT.

The CDR3 nucleotides read TGTGCCAGCAGTGGACGACAGGCGCCGGATACGCAGTATTTT. It is translated as CASSGRQAPDTQYF. J is TRBJ2-3 and V is TRBV2, with a tentative D call TRBD1 (6 bases). The CDR3 loop spans 14 amino acids. Germline values: CDR1 SNHLY, CDR2 FYNNEI. Trimming took 4 bases from V and 6 from J, leaving 14 bases between them.

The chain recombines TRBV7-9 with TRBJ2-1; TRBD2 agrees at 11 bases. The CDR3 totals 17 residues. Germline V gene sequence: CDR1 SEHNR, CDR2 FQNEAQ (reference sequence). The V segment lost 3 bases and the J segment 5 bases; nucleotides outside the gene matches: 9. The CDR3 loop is CASSFELAGVINNEQFF. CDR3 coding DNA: TGTGCCAGCAGCTTTGAACTAGCGGGAGTTATAAACAATGAGCAGTTCTTC.